This TCR beta chain emerged from a study of CD8+CD57+ T cells in acquired aplastic anemia. About this clonotype itself: Antigen specificity is unknown. This clone may be a read error of a much larger clone one base away.

Study observations and caveats: Simpson's diversity of CD8+ cells was not significantly different in patients compared with controls.

Genomic DNA, serving as template, underwent TCR beta VDJ and CDR3 profiling. TCRdb re-derived calls from the reads in MiXCR, one entry per CDR3 protein. The repertoire holds about 270,000 distinct CDR3 sequences, 55% to 60% seen once, with roughly 8% in the top ten. The TCR was taken from a human donor with severe aplastic anemia or a healthy control (not recorded which). What was sequenced was sorted CD4+, CD8+, or CD8+CD57+ T cells (not recorded which) from PBMCs.

The CDR3 spells CASRYDRRNTETFF. The DNA of the CDR3 is TGTGCCAGTAGATACGACAGGCGCAACACTGAAACTTTCTTT. The rearrangement joins TRBV19 to TRBJ1-1; possibly TRBD1 for D (6 bases). The CDR3 is made up of 14 amino acids. Germline CDR1 is LNHDA and CDR2 is SQIVND (reference sequence).